Presented here are 2 T cell receptor beta chains from one specimen sequenced in a study of blood T cell repertoires in COVID-19. The table came from immunoSEQ multiplex PCR; TCRdb's copy has only in-frame clones and leaves some out. The data contain 97,000 or so clones, 75% to 95% of them seen just once; the ten biggest clones take up roughly 4.5%. Sample: peripheral blood. Every receptor here comes from a man aged 18 to 35 with acute or convalescent COVID-19.

The count of this clone is one. The chain is built from TRBV3-1 (or the pseudogene TRBV3-2) and TRBJ1-2; D perhaps matches TRBD1 (6 bases). Trimming removed 2 bases at V and 4 bases at J, with 23 bases between. The CDR3 spans 18 residues. CDR1 is LGHDT and CDR2 is YNNKEL in the germline V gene (reference sequence). The CDR3 spells CASSQTRDIQPQGYGYTF. DNA of the CDR3: TGTGCCAGCAGCCAAACCCGGGACATCCAGCCGCAAGGCTATGGCTACACCTTC.

This clone was recorded once. V and J are TRBV14 and TRBJ2-2; the D gene is possibly TRBD1 (5 bases). The length of the CDR3 is 14 residues. Germline CDR1 SGHDN, CDR2 FVKESK. V lost 4 bases, J lost 1 base, and 7 bases lay in between. CDR3 nucleotides: TGTGCCAGCAGCCCTACAGGGAACACCGGGGAGCTGTTTTTT. Translated, it gives CASSPTGNTGELFF.